The 24 T cell receptor gamma chains given below trace back to one sample, sequenced in a study of γδ T cells in repeated Plasmodium falciparum infection. Bulk repertoires came from Vgamma9/Vdelta2+ or Vdelta2-negative gammadelta T cells flow-sorted from PBMC. TCRdb re-identified clones in the multiplex PCR reads via CATT. The sample shows tens of thousands of gamma-chain clones, 3% of them seen only once. Sequencing used gamma-delta T cells from blood. Receptors were obtained from a pool of human donors (malaria-infected and uninfected, not separated).

This clone came up many times. The rearrangement links TRGV5 to TRGJP1. Germline trimming cut 0 bases from V and 8 bases from J; bases unmatched to any gene: 6. Looked up from germline, CDR1 is VINAFY and CDR2 is YDVSNSKD. The CDR3 runs to 14 residues. The CDR3 DNA follows: TGTGCCACCTGGGACAGGCGGAGGGGTTGGTTCAAGATATTT. Residues: CATWDRRRGWFKIF.

This clone was found a few times. The protein in TCRdb stems from a much larger clone and differs at residue 3 from this DNA's translation, likely a read error; here the protein is translated from the DNA. The rearrangement links TRGV4 to TRGJ1 or TRGJ2. The CDR3 sequence is 13 residues long. In germline, CDR1 is EGSTGY, CDR2 YDSYTSSV. The CDR3 is CAIWDGRPPMKLF. Written as DNA, the CDR3 is TGTGCCATCTGGGATGGGCGCCCCCCCATGAAACTCTTT.

In this sample, this clone turned up a few times. TCRdb's protein, taken from a much larger clone, differs from this DNA's translation at residue 8, likely owing to a read error; the protein displayed comes from the DNA. The genes are TRGV4 and TRGJ1 or TRGJ2. The J gene, missing from TCRdb, was assigned here through DNA to germline matching. V lost 2 bases to trimming and J lost 8 bases; unmatched junction nucleotides: 9. This CDR3 has 13 amino acids. Per the germline V gene, CDR1 is EGSTGY and CDR2 is YDSYTSSV. CDR3 residues: CATWDAREHKKLF. The CDR3 nucleotides are TGTGCCACCTGGGATGCCCGGGAGCATAAGAAACTCTTT.

J gene TRGJ1 or TRGJ2 was identified, but the V gene was not called. The CDR3 is 13 residues long. In DNA form, the CDR3 reads TGTGCACCTGGGACAGGGGGGTATTATAAGAAACTCTTT. It encodes CAPGTGGYYKKLF.

Many counts were recorded for this clone. The translation of this DNA and the TCRdb protein of a much larger clone differ at residue 7, probably owing to a read error; the protein shown here is translated from the DNA. This rearrangement joins TRGV2 to TRGJ1 or TRGJ2. TCRdb offers no J gene call, so here the DNA was matched to germline to obtain one. Germline CDR1 EGSNGY, CDR2 YDSYNSKV. Trimming took 1 base from V and 5 from J; bases not matched to a gene: 8. The CDR3 contains 14 residues. The CDR3 here is CATWDGSTHYKKLF. Written as DNA, the CDR3 is TGTGCCACCTGGGACGGATCAACGCATTATAAGAAACTCTTT.

Concerning this clone itself: With a far larger clone one base away, a read error is the likely cause. Other nucleotide sequences in the sample specify the same CDR3. The genes are TRGV9 and TRGJP. TCRdb records no J gene; here it was assigned by comparing the DNA to germline. Germline CDR1 GITISATS, CDR2 ISYDGTV (reference sequence). The CDR3 covers 18 residues. With V trimmed by 3 bases and J by 7 bases, 12 bases remained unmatched. Here the CDR3 DNA reads TGTGCCTTGTGGGAGCCCAGGGACCCTGAGTTGGGCAAAAAAATCAAGGTATTT. Protein sequence: CALWEPRDPELGKKIKVF.

This clone was counted at least ten times. The amino acid sequence in TCRdb belongs to a much larger clone and departs from this DNA's translation at residue 9, likely a sequencing read error; the sequence shown is translated from the DNA. This CDR3 is also generated by other DNA sequences in the sample. V and J are TRGV9 and TRGJ1 or TRGJ2. The J gene was not available in TCRdb and was assigned here by matching the DNA to germline segments. Germline CDR1 and CDR2: GITISATS and ISYDGTV (reference sequence). The CDR3 runs 14 residues. Trimming removed 3 bases from V and 5 bases from J; junction bases left unmatched: 10. The CDR3 region is CALWEPFYHYKKLF. The CDR3 coding sequence is TGTGCCTTGTGGGAGCCCTTTTATCATTATAAGAAACTCTTT.

A word on this clone: The likely explanation is a read error, given a far larger clone one base away. The same CDR3 is also encoded by other DNA sequences in this sample. The J gene was not called, though the V gene is TRGV9. Germline V gives CDR1 GITISATS, CDR2 ISYDGTV (reference sequence). CDR3 length: 15 amino acids. Here the CDR3 reads CALWEATSSDWIKTF. The DNA for the CDR3 is TGTGCCTTGTGGGAAGCTACAAGTAGTGATTGGATCAAGACGTTC.

In the case of this clone: The protein TCRdb lists belongs to a much larger clone and differs from this DNA's translation at residue 2, which points to a read error; the protein shown is made from the DNA. The chain has TRGV9 and TRGJ1 or TRGJ2. TCRdb does not report a J gene; here it was assigned by matching the DNA to germline references. CDR3 length: 17 residues. Looked up from germline, CDR1 is GITISATS and CDR2 is ISYDGTV (reference sequence). The CDR3 nucleotides read TGTACCTTGTGGGACCAGCCGAACTACACAAATTATTATAAGAAACTCTTT. Translation: CTLWDQPNYTNYYKKLF.

This CDR3 is CATWDNPIYKLF. DNA for the CDR3: TGTGCCACCTGGGATAACCCTATCTATAAACTCTTT. No J gene was named, though the V gene is TRGV4. The CDR3 length is 12 residues. Looked up from germline, CDR1 is EGSTGY and CDR2 is YDSYTSSV.

In this sample, this clone turned up a few times. TCRdb has a much larger clone's protein, which differs at residue 12 from the translation of this DNA, likely because of a read error; what is shown is the protein translated from the DNA. The V gene is listed as TRGV9; no J gene was called. From germline, CDR1 is GITISATS and CDR2 ISYDGTV (reference sequence). This CDR3 has 14 amino acids. The DNA of the CDR3 is TGTGCCTTGTGGGAGCCCTGCTTCGGGTATAAGGAACTCTTT. Translated, it gives CALWEPCFGYKELF.

This clone was observed a handful of times. The protein held in TCRdb is that of a much larger clone and does not match this DNA's translation at residue 7, likely because of a read error; the protein shown is translated from the DNA. The rearrangement uses TRGV4 and TRGJ1 or TRGJ2. In germline, CDR1 is EGSTGY, CDR2 YDSYTSSV. V lost 2 bases to trimming and J lost 12 bases; unmatched junction nucleotides: 16. The CDR3 is 14 residues long. The CDR3 loop reads CATWDVDVGRRKLF. The CDR3 nucleotides are TGTGCCACCTGGGATGTGGATGTCGGAAGGCGGAAACTCTTT.

J is TRGJP1 and V is TRGV8. The J gene, absent from TCRdb, was called here by matching the DNA to germline. CDR1 and CDR2 from the germline V gene are VENAVY and YDSYNSRV. The CDR3 loop spans 13 amino acids. The V segment lost 6 bases and the J segment 6 bases; nucleotides outside the gene matches: 7. The CDR3 sequence: CATWIGAGWFKIF. Written as DNA, the CDR3 is TGTGCCACCTGGATAGGGGCTGGTTGGTTCAAGATATTT.

This clone appeared a few times. TCRdb's entry gives the protein of a much larger clone, which mismatches this DNA's translation at residue 10, likely from a read error; the protein reported here is translated from the DNA. Here the V gene is TRGV9, but the J gene went uncalled. Germline CDR1 reads GITISATS; CDR2 reads ISYDGTV (reference sequence). The CDR3 extends over 13 amino acids. CDR3 sequence (DNA): TGTGCCTTGTGGGAGCCTTTGTGGTATAATAAACTCTTT. This encodes CALWEPLWYNKLF.

This clone was observed a few times. The protein TCRdb lists belongs to a much larger clone and differs from this DNA's translation at residue 8, which points to a read error; the protein shown is made from the DNA. The genes are TRGV4 and TRGJP1. The CDR3 runs to 15 residues. Germline V gives CDR1 EGSTGY, CDR2 YDSYTSSV. J lost 4 bases, V lost 4 bases, and 9 bases had no gene match. The CDR3 region is CATWDGRGTGWFKIF. DNA of the CDR3: TGTGCCACCTGGGACGGGCGGGGCACTGGTTGGTTCAAGATATTT.

This clone has a handful of counts. The likely explanation is a read error, given a far larger clone one base away. The limits of the CDR3 on the DNA are not certain, so only TCRdb's listed CDR3 is given. Other DNA sequences of this sample code for an identical CDR3. The J gene has no call, while the V gene is TRGV9. Germline V gene sequence: CDR1 GITISATS, CDR2 ISYDGTV (reference sequence). A total of 30 residues make up the CDR3, ends included. This CDR3 is CALWEQGLRNSLAVEQHLLSQVSIGRIQHF.

This clone was detected only a few times. This DNA's translation differs at residue 6 from TCRdb's protein, which comes from a much larger clone; a read error is likely, and the protein shown is translated from the DNA. The V gene was identified as TRGV3, while no J gene was called. Germline values: CDR1 VTNTFY, CDR2 YDVSTARD (reference sequence). The CDR3 loop spans 9 amino acids. CDR3 amino acids: CATWGLRVF. The DNA of the CDR3 is TGTGCCACCTGGGGGCTCCGGGTCTTT.

About this clone: The mismatch at residue 5 between this DNA's translation and the TCRdb protein of a much larger clone likely reflects a read error; the protein shown is translated from the DNA. This chain uses TRGV4 with TRGJ1 or TRGJ2. The length of the CDR3 is 13 residues. CDR1 and CDR2 (germline): EGSTGY, YDSYTSSV. Trimming removed 4 bases from V and 6 bases from J; junction bases left unmatched: 9. The CDR3 nucleotides read TGTGCCACCTGGGAAGGGCGGTGTTATAAGAAACTCTTT. This sequence encodes CATWEGRCYKKLF.

This clone turned up a few times. The protein held in TCRdb is that of a much larger clone and does not match this DNA's translation at residue 13, likely because of a read error; the protein shown is translated from the DNA. V gene assignment gives TRGV4, but the J gene was left uncalled. Germline assignment: CDR1 EGSTGY and CDR2 YDSYTSSV. This CDR3 is 15 amino acids long. CDR3 sequence (DNA): TGTGCCACCTGGGATGGGCCGGTTCATTATTATAAGGAACTCTTT. Translated: CATWDGPVHYYKELF.

This clone came up many times. This may arise from a read error, as a much more abundant clone is one base away. Within the sample, other DNA sequences also encode this same CDR3. J is TRGJP2 and V is TRGV2. Germline V gene lookup returns CDR1 EGSNGY and CDR2 YDSYNSKV. This CDR3 region has 13 residues. The CDR3 sequence is CATCRPGDWIKTF. The CDR3 DNA is TGTGCCACCTGTCGTCCTGGTGATTGGATCAAGACGTTC.

This clone was recorded many times. The protein in TCRdb stems from a much larger clone and differs at residue 11 from this DNA's translation, likely a read error; here the protein is translated from the DNA. This rearrangement joins TRGV9 to TRGJ1 or TRGJ2. This CDR3 region has 13 residues. Germline V gene sequence: CDR1 GITISATS, CDR2 ISYDGTV (reference sequence). The CDR3 protein is CALWEVLNYKELF. The DNA of the CDR3 is TGTGCCTTGTGGGAGGTGCTTAATTATAAGGAACTCTTT.

On this clone itself: TCRdb assigns this DNA the protein of a much larger clone, which departs from its translation at residue 10; this likely reflects a read error, and the protein shown comes from translating the DNA. The chain has TRGV4 and TRGJP2. Since TCRdb gives no J gene, matching the DNA to germline was used here to assign it. There are 14 residues in the CDR3. J gave up 12 bases and V 5 bases, and 15 bases lay outside the gene matches. The germline V gene encodes CDR1 EGSTGY and CDR2 YDSYTSSV. The DNA of the CDR3 is TGTGCCACCTGGGCCCCAGCTAAAGATCGGATCAAGACGTTT. It yields the protein CATWAPAKDRIKTF.

This rearrangement joins TRGV9 to TRGJ1 or TRGJ2. Here the J gene was assigned by germline matching of the DNA, as TCRdb has none. V lost 1 base, J lost 6 bases, and 9 bases stayed unmatched. There are 14 residues in the CDR3. Germline values: CDR1 GITISATS, CDR2 ISYDGTV (reference sequence). The CDR3 sequence is CALWEVNVVYKKLF. CDR3 DNA sequence: TGTGCCTTGTGGGAGGTTAACGTCGTTTATAAGAAACTCTTT.

In this sample, this clone turned up many times. This sequence is one base from a far larger clone and is likely a read error. Other DNA sequences in the sample encode the same CDR3. The chain recombines TRGV9 with TRGJ1 or TRGJ2. Unmatched junction bases numbered 7, after V lost 4 bases and J lost 4 bases. The CDR3 has 13 residues. The germline gives CDR1 GITISATS, CDR2 ISYDGTV (reference sequence). CDR3 sequence: CALWDYIYYKKLF. The CDR3 DNA is TGTGCCTTGTGGGATTACATCTATTATAAGAAACTCTTT.